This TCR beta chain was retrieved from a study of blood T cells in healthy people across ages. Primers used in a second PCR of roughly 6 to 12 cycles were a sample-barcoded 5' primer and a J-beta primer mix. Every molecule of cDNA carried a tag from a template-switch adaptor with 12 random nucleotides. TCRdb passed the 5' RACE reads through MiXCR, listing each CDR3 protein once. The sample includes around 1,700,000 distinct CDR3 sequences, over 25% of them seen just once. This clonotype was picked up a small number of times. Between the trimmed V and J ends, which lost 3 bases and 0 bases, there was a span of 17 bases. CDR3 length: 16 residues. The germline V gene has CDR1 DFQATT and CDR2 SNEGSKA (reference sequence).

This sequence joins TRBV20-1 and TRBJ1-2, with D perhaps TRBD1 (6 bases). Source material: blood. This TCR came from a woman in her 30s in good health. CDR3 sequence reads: CSASPSGGASNYGYTF. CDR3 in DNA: TGCAGTGCTAGCCCCTCGGGGGGGGCGTCTAACTATGGCTACACCTTC.